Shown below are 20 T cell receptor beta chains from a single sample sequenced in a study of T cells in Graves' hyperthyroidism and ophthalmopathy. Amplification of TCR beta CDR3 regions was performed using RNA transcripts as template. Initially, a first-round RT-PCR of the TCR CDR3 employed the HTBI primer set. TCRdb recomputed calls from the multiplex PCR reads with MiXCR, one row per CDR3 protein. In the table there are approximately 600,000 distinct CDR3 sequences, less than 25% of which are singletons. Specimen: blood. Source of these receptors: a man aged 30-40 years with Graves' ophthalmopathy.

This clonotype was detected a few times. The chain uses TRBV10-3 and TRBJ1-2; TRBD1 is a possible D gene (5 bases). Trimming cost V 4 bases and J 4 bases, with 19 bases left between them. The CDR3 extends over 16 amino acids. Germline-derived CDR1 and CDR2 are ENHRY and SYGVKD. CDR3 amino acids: CAISGPTASEGYGYTF. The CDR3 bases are TGTGCCATCAGTGGCCCGACAGCCTCCGAGGGCTATGGCTACACCTTC.

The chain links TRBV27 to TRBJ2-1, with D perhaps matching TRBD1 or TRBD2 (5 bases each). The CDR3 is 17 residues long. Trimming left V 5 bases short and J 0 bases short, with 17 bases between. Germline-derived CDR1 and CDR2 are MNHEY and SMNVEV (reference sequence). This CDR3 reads CASSLNQGDSSYNEQFF. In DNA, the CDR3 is TGTGCCAGCAGTCTCAACCAGGGAGATAGCTCCTACAATGAGCAGTTCTTC.

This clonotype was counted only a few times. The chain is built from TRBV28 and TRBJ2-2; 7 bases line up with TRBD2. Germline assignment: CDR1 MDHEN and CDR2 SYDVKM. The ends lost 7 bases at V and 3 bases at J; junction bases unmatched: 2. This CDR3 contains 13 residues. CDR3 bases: TGTGCCAGCACCCGGGAGGACACCGGGGAGCTGTTTTTT. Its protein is CASTREDTGELFF.

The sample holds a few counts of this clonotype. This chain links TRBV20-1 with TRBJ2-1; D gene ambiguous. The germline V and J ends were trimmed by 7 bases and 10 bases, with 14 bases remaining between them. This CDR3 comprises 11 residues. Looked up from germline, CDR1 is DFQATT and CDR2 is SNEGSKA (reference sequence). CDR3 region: CSGSLGFEQFF. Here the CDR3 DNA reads TGCAGTGGAAGCCTGGGGTTCGAGCAGTTCTTC.

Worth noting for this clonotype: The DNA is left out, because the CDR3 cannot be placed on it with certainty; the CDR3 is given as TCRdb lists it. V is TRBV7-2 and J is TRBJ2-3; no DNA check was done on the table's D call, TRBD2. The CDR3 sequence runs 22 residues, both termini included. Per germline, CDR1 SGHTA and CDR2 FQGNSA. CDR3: CASSFYICSARDGGLSGDTQYF.

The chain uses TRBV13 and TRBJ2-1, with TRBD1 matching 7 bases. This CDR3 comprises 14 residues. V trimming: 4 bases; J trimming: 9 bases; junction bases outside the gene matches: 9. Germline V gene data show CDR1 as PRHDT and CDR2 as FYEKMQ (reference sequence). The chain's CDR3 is CASSYLQQGIEQFF. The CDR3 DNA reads TGTGCCAGCAGCTACCTCCAACAGGGGATTGAGCAGTTCTTC. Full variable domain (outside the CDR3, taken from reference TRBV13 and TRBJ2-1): AAGVIQSPRHLIKEKRETATLKCYPIPRHDTVYWYQQGPGQDPQFLISFYEKMQSDKGSIPDRFSAQQFSDYHSELNMSSLELGDSALYFCASSYLQQGIEQFFGPGTRLTVL.

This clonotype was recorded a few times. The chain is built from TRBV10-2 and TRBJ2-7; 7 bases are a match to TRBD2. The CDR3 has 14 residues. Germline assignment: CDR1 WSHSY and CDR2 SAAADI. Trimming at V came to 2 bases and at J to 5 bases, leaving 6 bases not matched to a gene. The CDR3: CASSEERDQDEQYF. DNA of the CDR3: TGCGCCAGCAGTGAGGAGCGGGACCAAGACGAGCAGTACTTC.

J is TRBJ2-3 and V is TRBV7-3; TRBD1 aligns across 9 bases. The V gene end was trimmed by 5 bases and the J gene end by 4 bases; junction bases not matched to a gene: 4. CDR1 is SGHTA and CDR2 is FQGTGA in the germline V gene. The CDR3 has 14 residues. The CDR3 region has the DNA TGTGCCAGCAGCGGACAGGGGATTTCAGATACGCAGTATTTT. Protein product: CASSGQGISDTQYF.

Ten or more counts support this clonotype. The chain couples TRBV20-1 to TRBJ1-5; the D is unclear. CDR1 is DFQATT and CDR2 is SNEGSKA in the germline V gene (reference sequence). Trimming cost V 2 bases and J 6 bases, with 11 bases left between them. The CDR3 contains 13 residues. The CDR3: CSARSQVGQPQHF. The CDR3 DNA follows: TGCAGTGCTAGATCGCAGGTTGGTCAGCCCCAGCATTTT.

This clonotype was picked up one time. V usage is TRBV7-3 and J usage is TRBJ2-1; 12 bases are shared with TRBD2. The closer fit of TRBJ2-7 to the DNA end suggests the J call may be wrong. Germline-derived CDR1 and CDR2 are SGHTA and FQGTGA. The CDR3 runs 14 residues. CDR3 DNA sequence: TGTGCCACCACCGGACTAGCGGGGTACAATGAGCAGTACTTC. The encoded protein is CATTGLAGYNEQYF.

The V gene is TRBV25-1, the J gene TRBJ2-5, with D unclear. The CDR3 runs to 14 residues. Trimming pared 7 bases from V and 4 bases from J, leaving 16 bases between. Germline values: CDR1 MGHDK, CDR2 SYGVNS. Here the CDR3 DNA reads TGTGCCAGCAAAGGTATAGGTGTCGCAGAGACCCAGTACTTC. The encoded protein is CASKGIGVAETQYF.

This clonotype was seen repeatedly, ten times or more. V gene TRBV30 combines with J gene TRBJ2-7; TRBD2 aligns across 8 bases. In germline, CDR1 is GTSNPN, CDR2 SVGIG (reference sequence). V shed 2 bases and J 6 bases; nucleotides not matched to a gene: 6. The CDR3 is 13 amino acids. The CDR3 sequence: CAWSWLAGGEQYF. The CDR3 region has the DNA TGTGCCTGGAGTTGGCTAGCGGGCGGCGAGCAGTACTTC.

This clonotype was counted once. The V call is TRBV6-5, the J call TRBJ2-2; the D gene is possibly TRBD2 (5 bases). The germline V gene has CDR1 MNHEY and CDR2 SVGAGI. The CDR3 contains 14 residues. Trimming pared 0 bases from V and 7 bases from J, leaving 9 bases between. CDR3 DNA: TGTGCCAGCAGTTACTCGGAGGCTGGCGGGGAGCTGTTTTTT. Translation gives CASSYSEAGGELFF.

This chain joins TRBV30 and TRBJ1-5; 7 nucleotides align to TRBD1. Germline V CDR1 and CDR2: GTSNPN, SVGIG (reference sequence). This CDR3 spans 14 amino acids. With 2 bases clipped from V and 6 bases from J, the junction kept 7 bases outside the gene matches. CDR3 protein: CAWSRGHVGQPQHF. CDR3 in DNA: TGTGCCTGGAGTAGGGGGCATGTGGGTCAGCCCCAGCATTTT.

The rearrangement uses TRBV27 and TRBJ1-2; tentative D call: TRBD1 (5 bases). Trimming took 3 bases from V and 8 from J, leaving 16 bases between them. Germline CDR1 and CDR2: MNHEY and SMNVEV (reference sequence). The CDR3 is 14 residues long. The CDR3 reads CASSFGRADLGYTF. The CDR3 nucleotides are TGTGCCAGCAGTTTCGGCAGGGCGGACCTCGGCTACACCTTC.

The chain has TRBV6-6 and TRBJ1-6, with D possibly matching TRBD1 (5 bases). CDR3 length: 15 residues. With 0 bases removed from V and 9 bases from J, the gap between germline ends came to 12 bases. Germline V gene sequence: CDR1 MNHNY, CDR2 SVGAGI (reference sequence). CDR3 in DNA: TGTGCCAGCAGTTACTCACCAGGGCCGAGTTCACCCCTCCACTTT. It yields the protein CASSYSPGPSSPLHF.

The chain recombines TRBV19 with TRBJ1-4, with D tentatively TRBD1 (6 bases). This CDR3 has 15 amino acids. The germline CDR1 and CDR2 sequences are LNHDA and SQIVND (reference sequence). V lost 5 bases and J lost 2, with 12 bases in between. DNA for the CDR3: TGTGCCAGTAGTTCCTCGGGGGCGACTAATGAAAAACTGTTTTTT. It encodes CASSSSGATNEKLFF.

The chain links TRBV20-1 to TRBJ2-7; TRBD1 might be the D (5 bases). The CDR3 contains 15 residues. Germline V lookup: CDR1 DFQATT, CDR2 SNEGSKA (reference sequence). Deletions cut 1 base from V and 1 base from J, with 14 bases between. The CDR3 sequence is CSARARQIGSYEQYF. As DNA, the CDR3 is TGCAGTGCTAGAGCGCGACAGATAGGTTCCTACGAGCAGTACTTC.

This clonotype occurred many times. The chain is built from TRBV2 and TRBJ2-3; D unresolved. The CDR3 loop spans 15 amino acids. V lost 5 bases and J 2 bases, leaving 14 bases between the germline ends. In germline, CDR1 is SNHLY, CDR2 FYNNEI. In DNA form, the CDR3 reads TGTGCCAGCAGTCAGTCAACCCACAACACAGATACGCAGTATTTT. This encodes CASSQSTHNTDTQYF.

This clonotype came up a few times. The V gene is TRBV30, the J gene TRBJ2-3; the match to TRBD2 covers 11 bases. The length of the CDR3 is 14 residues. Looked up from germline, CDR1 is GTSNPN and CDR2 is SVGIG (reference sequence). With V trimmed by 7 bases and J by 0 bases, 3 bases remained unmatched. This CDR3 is CASRTSGSTDTQYF. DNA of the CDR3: TGTGCCTCCAGGACTAGCGGGAGCACAGATACGCAGTATTTT. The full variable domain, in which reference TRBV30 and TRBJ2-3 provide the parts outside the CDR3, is SQTIHQWPATLVQPVGSPLSLECTVEGTSNPNLYWYRQAAGRGLQLLFYSVGIGQISSEVPQNLSASRPQDRQFILSSKKLLLSDSGFYLCASRTSGSTDTQYFGPGTRLTVL.